This T cell receptor beta chain stems from a study of cytomegalovirus exposure and HLA in healthy donors. The PCR used 60 Vbeta and 13 Jbeta primers. Clones were sequenced by immunoSEQ multiplex PCR, and TCRdb holds only the in-frame ones, with some missing. The profile shows some 130,000 clones, 80% to 90% of them singletons. Per germline, CDR1 SGHTA and CDR2 FQGNSA. The length of the CDR3 is 14 residues. The V end was cut by 0 bases, the J end by 5 bases, with 11 bases between. Points from the study as a whole: The study recorded around 160 TCR beta chains that were cytomegalovirus-associated.

This clone was observed a handful of times. Its antigen is still unknown. V is TRBV7-2 and J is TRBJ2-7; weak D call: TRBD2 (6 bases). Sequencing was carried out using PBMCs. This clonotype was obtained from a woman in her twenties or thirties in good health and CMV-seronegative. CDR3 amino acids: CASSLATGRDEQYF. The DNA of the CDR3 is TGTGCCAGCAGCTTAGCTACCGGGAGAGACGAGCAGTACTTC. Combining the CDR3 with reference TRBV7-2 and TRBJ2-7 gives the whole variable domain GAGVSQSPSNKVTEKGKDVELRCDPISGHTALYWYRQSLGQGLEFLIYFQGNSAPDKSGLPSDRFSAERTGGSVSTLTIQRTQQEDSAVYLCASSLATGRDEQYFGPGTRLTVT.